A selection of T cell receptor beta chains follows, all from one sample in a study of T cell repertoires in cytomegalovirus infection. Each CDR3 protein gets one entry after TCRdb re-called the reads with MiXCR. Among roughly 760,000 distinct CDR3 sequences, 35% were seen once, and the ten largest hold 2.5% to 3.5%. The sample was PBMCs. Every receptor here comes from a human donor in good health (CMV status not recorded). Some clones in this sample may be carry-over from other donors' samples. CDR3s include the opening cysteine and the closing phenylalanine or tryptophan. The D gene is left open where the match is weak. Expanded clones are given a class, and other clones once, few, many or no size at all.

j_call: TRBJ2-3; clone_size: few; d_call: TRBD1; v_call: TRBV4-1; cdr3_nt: TGCGCCAGCAGCGAAGGGACAGGTACAGATACGCAGTATTTT; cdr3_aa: CASSEGTGTDTQYF
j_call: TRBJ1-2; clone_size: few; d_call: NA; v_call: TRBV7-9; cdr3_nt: TGTGCCAGCAGCTTCGTTCCAGGGATTTCTTATGGCTACACCTTC; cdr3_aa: CASSFVPGISYGYTF
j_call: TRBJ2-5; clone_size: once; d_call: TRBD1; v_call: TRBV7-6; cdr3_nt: TGTGCCAGCAGCACCGACCGGGACAGGCATCCGAGGACCCAGTACTTC; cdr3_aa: CASSTDRDRHPRTQYF
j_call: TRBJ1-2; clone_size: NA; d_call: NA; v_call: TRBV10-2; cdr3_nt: TGCGCCAGCAGTGAGTCGAAATATGAGGGTGGCTACACCTTC; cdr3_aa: CASSESKYEGGYTF
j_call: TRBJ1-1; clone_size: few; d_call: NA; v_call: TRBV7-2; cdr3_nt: TGTGCCAGCAGCCCCCCGGGTTGGGGGAAGAACACTGAAGCTTTCTTT; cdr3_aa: CASSPPGWGKNTEAFF
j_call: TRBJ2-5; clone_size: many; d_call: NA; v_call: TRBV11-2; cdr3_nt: TGTGCCAGCAGCTTAGGGGGTCAGGAGCCTTTATTC; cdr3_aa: CASSLGGQEPLF
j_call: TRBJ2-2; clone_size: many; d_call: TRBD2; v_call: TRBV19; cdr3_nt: TGTGCCAGTAGCCATAGCGGGAGCGTCGGGGAGCTGTTTTTT; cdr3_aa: CASSHSGSVGELFF
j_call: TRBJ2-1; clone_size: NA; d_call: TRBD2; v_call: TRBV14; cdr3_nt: TGTGCCAGCAGCCACGTCCCGGGACTAGCGGGGGGGCCCCATGAGCAGTTCTTC; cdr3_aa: CASSHVPGLAGGPHEQFF
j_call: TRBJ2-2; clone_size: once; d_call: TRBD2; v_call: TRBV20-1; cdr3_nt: TGCAGTGCTAGAACTGGCGGGGGGAACACCGGGGAGCTGTTTTTT; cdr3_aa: CSARTGGGNTGELFF
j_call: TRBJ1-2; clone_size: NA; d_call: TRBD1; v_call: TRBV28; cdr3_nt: TGTGCCAGCAGTTTAGAGGGGGCGAGGTCCTATGGCTACACCTTC; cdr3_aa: CASSLEGARSYGYTF
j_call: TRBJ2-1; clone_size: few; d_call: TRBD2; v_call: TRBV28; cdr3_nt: TGTGCCAGCAGTGGCCGGGGACTAGCGAAAAGCGATGAGCAGTTCTTC; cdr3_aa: CASSGRGLAKSDEQFF
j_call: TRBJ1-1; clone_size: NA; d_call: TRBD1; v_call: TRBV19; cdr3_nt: TGTGCCAGCCGTCGGACAGGCGGAGGAAACACTGAAGCTTTCTTT; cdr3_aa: CASRRTGGGNTEAFF
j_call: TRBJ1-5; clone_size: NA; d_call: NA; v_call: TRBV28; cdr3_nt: TGTGCCAGCAGCCCTCCCTCAGTGTGTGGTCAGCCCCAGCATTTT; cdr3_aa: CASSPPSVCGQPQHF
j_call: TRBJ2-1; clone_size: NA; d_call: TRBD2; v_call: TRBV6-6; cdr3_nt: TGTGCCAGCAGTTACGCGGGACTAAATACCGATGAGCAGTTCTTC; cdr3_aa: CASSYAGLNTDEQFF
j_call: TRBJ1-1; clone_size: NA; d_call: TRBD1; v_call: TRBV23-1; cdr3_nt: TGCGCCAGCAGAGGACTGTCCGGACAGGGAACGCACACTGAAGCTTTCTTT; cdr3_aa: CASRGLSGQGTHTEAFF
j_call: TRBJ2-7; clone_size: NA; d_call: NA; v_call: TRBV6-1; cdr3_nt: TGTGCCAGCGGGTTCTACGAGCAGTACTTC; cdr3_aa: CASGFYEQYF
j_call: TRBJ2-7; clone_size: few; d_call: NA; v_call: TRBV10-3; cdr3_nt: TGTGCCATCAGTGAGCTTCCCGTCCTAAGGGACGAGCAGTACTTC; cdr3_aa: CAISELPVLRDEQYF
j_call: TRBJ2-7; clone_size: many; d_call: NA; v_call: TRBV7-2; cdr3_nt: TGTGCCAGCAGCTTATCATCCGAGCAGTACTTC; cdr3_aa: CASSLSSEQYF
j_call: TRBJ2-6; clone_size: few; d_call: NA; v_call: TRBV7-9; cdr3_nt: TGTGCCAGCAGCGCTTACAGGGGCGGGAGCTCTGGGGCCAACGTCCTGACTTTC; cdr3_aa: CASSAYRGGSSGANVLTF
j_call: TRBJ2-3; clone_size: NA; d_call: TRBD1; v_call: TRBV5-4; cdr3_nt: TGTGCCAGCAGCTCCTTGGACAGGGGGCAGGGAGATACGCAGTATTTT; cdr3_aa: CASSSLDRGQGDTQYF
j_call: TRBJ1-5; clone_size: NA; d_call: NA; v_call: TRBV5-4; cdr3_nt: TGTGCCAGCAGCGACGGGACCAGGCCAAATCAGCCCCAGCATTTT; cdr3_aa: CASSDGTRPNQPQHF
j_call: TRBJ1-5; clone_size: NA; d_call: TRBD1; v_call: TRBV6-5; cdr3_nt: TGTGCCAGCAGGCGGGACAGAGATAGCAATCAGCCCCAGCATTTT; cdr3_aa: CASRRDRDSNQPQHF
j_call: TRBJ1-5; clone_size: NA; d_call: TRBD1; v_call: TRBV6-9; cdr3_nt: TGTGCCAGCAGTCCCAATCCGGGACAGGGGAGTCAGCCCCAGCATTTT; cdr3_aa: CASSPNPGQGSQPQHF
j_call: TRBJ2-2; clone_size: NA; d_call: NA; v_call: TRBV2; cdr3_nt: TGTGCCAAGACAGACCCGAGTACCGGGGAGCTGTTTTTT; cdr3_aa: CAKTDPSTGELFF
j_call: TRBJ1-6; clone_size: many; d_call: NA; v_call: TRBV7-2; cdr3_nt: TGTGCCAGCAGCTTAGGAGGAGGGAATCGTTCACCCCTCCACTTT; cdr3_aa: CASSLGGGNRSPLHF
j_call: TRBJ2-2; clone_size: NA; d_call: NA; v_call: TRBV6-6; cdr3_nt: TGTGCCAGCAGCACAGGGTTGGAAACCGGGGAGCTGTTTTTT; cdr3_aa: CASSTGLETGELFF
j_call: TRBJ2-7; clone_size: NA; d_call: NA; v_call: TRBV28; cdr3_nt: TGTGCCAGCAGTTCGTCCACCCACTGGGACGGGGATACCTACGAGCAGTACTTC; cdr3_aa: CASSSSTHWDGDTYEQYF
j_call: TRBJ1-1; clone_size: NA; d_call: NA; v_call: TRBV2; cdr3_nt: TGTGCCAGCAGTAAAGACATGCAGGAGGTGGGCACTGAAGCTTTCTTT; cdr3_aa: CASSKDMQEVGTEAFF
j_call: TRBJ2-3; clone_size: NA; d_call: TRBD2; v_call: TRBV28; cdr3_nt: TGTGCCAGCAGTTTCTCCCCAAGACTAGCGGGAGGGCGCACAGATACGCAGTATTTT; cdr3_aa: CASSFSPRLAGGRTDTQYF
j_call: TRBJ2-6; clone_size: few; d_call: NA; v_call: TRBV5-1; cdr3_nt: TGCGCCAGCAGCTTGGGGACGGGGGGCTCCGTCTCTGGGGCCAACGTCCTGACTTTC; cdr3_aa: CASSLGTGGSVSGANVLTF
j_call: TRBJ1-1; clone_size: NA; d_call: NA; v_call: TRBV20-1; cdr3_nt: TGCAGTGCTCCAGACAGACTGAACACTGAAGCTTTCTTT; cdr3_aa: CSAPDRLNTEAFF
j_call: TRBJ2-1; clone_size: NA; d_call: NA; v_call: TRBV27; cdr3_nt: TGTGCCAGCAGTTTCCGGCGGGCAGTTAACGGTGAGCAGTTCTTC; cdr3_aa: CASSFRRAVNGEQFF
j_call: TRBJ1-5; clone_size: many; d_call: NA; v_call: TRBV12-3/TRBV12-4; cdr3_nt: TGTGCCAGCAGTTCCCGGGATTTCAATCAGCCCCAGCATTTT; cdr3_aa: CASSSRDFNQPQHF
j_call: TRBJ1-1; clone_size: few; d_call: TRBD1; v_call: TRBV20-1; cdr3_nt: TGCAGTGCTAGAGCAGGACAGGGCTTCACTGAAGCTTTCTTT; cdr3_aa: CSARAGQGFTEAFF
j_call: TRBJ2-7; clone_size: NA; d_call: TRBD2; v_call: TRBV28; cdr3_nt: TGTGCCAGCAGTTTCGGGGGGGCGCAAGACGAGCAGTACTTC; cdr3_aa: CASSFGGAQDEQYF
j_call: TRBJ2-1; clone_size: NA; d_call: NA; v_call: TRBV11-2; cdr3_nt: TGTGCCAGCAGCTCCGAGTTTGGGGGTGGGAGGACCTACAATGAGCAGTTCTTC; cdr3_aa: CASSSEFGGGRTYNEQFF
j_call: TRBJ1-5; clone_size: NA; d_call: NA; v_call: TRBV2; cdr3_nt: TGTGCCAGCAGTGAAGGACGGTTAAATCAGCCCCAGCATTTT; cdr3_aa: CASSEGRLNQPQHF
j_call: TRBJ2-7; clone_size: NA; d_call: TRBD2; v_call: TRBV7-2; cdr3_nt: TGTGCCAGCAGCTTTGGGACTAGCGATCAGGGGGCCTACGAGCAGTACTTC; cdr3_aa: CASSFGTSDQGAYEQYF
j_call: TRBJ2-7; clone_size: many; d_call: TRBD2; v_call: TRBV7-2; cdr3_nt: TGTGCCAGCAGCTTAGATCTAGCGGGAGGGCCTAGAAGCTCAATTATTCAGTCGAGCTACGAGCAGTACTTC; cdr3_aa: CASSLDLAGGPRSSIIQSSYEQYF
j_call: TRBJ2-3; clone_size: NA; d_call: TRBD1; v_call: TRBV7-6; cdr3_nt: TGTGCCAGCAGCTTACAGGACAGGGGGGATACGCAGTATTTT; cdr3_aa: CASSLQDRGDTQYF
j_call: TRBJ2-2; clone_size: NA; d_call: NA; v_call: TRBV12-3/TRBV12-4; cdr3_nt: TGTGCCAGCAGTTTGGACCAGGGGTACACCGGGGAGCTGTTTTTT; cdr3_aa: CASSLDQGYTGELFF
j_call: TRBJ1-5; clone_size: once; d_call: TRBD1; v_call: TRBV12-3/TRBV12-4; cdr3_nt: TGTGCCAGCAGCACACCCCTCGACAGGGCAGATCAGCCCCAGCATTTT; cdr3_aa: CASSTPLDRADQPQHF
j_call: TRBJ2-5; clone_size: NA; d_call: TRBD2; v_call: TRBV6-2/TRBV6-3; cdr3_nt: TGTGCCAGCAGTTACTCGGTTCCACTAGCGGGGGCCCGCCAAGAGACCCAGTACTTC; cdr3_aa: CASSYSVPLAGARQETQYF
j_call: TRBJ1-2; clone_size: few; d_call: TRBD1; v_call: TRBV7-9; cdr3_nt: TGTGCCAGCAGCTTAAAGAGAGGGGGCGCGGATGGCTACACCTTC; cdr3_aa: CASSLKRGGADGYTF
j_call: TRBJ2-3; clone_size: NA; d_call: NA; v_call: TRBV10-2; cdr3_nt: TGCGCCAGCAGGGATACAGGCGCAGATACGCAGTATTTT; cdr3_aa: CASRDTGADTQYF
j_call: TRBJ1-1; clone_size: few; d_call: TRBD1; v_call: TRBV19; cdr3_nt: TGTGCCAGTAAAATACAGGGGGTGAACACTGAAGCTTTCTTT; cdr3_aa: CASKIQGVNTEAFF
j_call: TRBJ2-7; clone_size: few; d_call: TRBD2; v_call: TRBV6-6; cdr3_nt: TGTGCCAGCAGCTACGGACTAGCGAGCTACGAGCAGTACTTC; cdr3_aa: CASSYGLASYEQYF
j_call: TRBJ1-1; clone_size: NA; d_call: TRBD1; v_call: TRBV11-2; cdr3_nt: TGTTCCAGCAGCTTAGATCCGTGTGCTATGGTGAGACAGGGGTCAAGCACTGAAGCTTTCTTT; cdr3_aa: CSSSLDPCAMVRQGSSTEAFF
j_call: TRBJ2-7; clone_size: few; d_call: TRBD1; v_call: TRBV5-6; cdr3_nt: TGTGCCAGCAGCGCACGACTGACAGGGCTTTTGGGCTACGAGCAGTACTTC; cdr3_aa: CASSARLTGLLGYEQYF
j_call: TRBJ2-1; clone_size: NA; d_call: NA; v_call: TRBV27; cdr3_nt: TGTGCCAGCATTAACCAACCCAGGGCCCCAGGAGCCTACAATGAGCAGTTCTTC; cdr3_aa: CASINQPRAPGAYNEQFF
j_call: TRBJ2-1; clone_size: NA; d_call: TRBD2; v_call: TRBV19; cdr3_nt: TGTGCCAGTAGTCCGGTTACGGGGGGCAATGAGCAGTTCTTC; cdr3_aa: CASSPVTGGNEQFF
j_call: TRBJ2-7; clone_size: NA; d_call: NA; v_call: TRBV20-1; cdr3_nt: TGCAGTGCTACTGAAGATAGGAAAAACCTGTACGAGCAGTACTTC; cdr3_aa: CSATEDRKNLYEQYF
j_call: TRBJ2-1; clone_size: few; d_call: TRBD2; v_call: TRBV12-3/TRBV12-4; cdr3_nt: TGTGCCAGCAGTTTCTGGAGACTAGCAGCTTACAATGAGCAGTTCTTC; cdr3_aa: CASSFWRLAAYNEQFF
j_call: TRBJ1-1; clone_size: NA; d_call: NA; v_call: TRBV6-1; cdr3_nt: TGTGCCAGCAGTGAAGAGGGATCTAACACTGAAGCTTTATTT; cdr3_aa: CASSEEGSNTEALF